These 32 T cell receptor beta chains share one sample of origin, sequenced in a study of OX40 agonist ivuxolimab in advanced cancers. Measured with immunoSEQ multiplex PCR; TCRdb has only the in-frame clones, and not every one. The data contain tens of thousands of clones, more than 70% of them singletons. The sequences come from CD4+ or CD8+ T cells sorted from blood, collected in a trial of the OX40 agonist ivuxolimab. These receptors originate from an adult with an advanced solid tumor such as melanoma, head and neck, liver or kidney cancer.

The chain couples TRBV6-5 to TRBJ2-7; D uncertain. This CDR3 region has 15 residues. V was clipped by 0 bases and J by 3 bases, with 12 bases between them. Germline CDR1 and CDR2: MNHEY and SVGAGI. The CDR3 loop reads CASSYSNLGLYEQYF. The CDR3 DNA reads TGTGCCAGCAGTTACTCAAACCTAGGGCTCTACGAGCAGTACTTC.

The rearrangement links TRBV27 to TRBJ1-1; D call uncertain. V shed 10 bases and J shed 2 bases, with 20 bases lying between them. The CDR3 sequence is 15 residues long. CDR1 and CDR2 from the germline V gene are MNHEY and SMNVEV (reference sequence). This CDR3 reads CATMVRPWVNTEAFF. CDR3 in DNA: TGTGCCACTATGGTGAGGCCCTGGGTAAACACTGAAGCTTTCTTT.

At least ten counts were recorded for this clone. The chain is built from TRBV28 and TRBJ1-1; D gene uncertain. V lost 3 bases and J lost 3, with 5 bases in between. The CDR3 is made up of 12 amino acids. Looked up from germline, CDR1 is MDHEN and CDR2 is SYDVKM. DNA for the CDR3: TGTGCCAGCAGTTTTGAATACACTGAAGCTTTCTTT. It yields the protein CASSFEYTEAFF.

The chain couples TRBV19 to TRBJ2-1; TRBD1 aligns across 9 bases. V lost 5 bases, J lost 6 bases, and 5 bases stayed unmatched. The CDR3 covers 14 residues. Germline V lookup: CDR1 LNHDA, CDR2 SQIVND (reference sequence). CDR3 in amino acids: CASSWTGDPNEQFF. For the CDR3, the DNA is TGTGCCAGTAGTTGGACAGGGGATCCCAATGAGCAGTTCTTC. Supplemented by reference TRBV19 and TRBJ2-1, the full variable domain reads DGGITQSPKYLFRKEGQNVTLSCEQNLNHDAMYWYRQDPGQGLRLIYYSQIVNDFQKGDIAEGYSVSREKKESFPLTVTSAQKNPTAFYLCASSWTGDPNEQFFGPGTRLTVL.

CDR3 region: CASRAPGNVHEQYF. Written as DNA, the CDR3 is TGTGCCAGCAGGGCCCCAGGAAACGTCCACGAGCAGTACTTC. J is TRBJ2-7 and V is TRBV6-1; D is ambiguous. The CDR3 totals 14 residues. Trimming pared 6 bases from V and 5 bases from J, leaving 17 bases between. Germline V gene sequence: CDR1 MNHNS, CDR2 SASEGT.

The rearrangement links TRBV15 to TRBJ2-1; 8 positions agree with TRBD1. From germline, CDR1 is LNHNV and CDR2 YYDKDF (reference sequence). The CDR3 is made up of 15 amino acids. Germline trimming cut 1 base from V and 9 bases from J; bases unmatched to any gene: 8. The CDR3 sequence is CATSRVTGGIREQFF. DNA of the CDR3: TGTGCCACCAGCAGAGTCACAGGGGGTATTCGTGAGCAGTTCTTC.

The rearrangement joins TRBV2 to TRBJ2-5; D may be TRBD1 (6 bases). The CDR3 contains 16 residues. The V and J ends lost 8 bases and 2 bases respectively, with 21 bases between them. In germline, CDR1 is SNHLY, CDR2 FYNNEI. In DNA, the CDR3 is TGTGCCAGCGGGATACACAGGGATATAGGTCAAGAGACCCAGTACTTC. Protein: CASGIHRDIGQETQYF.

The V gene is TRBV10-3, the J gene TRBJ2-3, with a tentative D call TRBD1 (6 bases). From germline, CDR1 is ENHRY and CDR2 SYGVKD. This CDR3 has 15 amino acids. V was clipped by 2 bases and J by 8 bases, with 17 bases between them. The chain's CDR3 is CAISEGQSASGTQYF. The CDR3 DNA reads as TGTGCCATCAGTGAGGGACAGTCCGCATCTGGTACGCAGTATTTT.

V is TRBV27 and J is TRBJ2-5, with no clear D. Germline V gene lookup returns CDR1 MNHEY and CDR2 SMNVEV (reference sequence). The CDR3 extends over 12 amino acids. The germline V and J ends were trimmed by 7 bases and 5 bases, with 11 bases remaining between them. The CDR3, as DNA: TGTGCCAGCAAAGCGTACACGGAGACCCAGTACTTC. Protein sequence: CASKAYTETQYF.

The CDR3 spells CASSTGTGERFQETQYF. CDR3 bases: TGTGCCAGTAGTACCGGGACAGGGGAACGTTTCCAAGAGACCCAGTACTTC. The chain employs TRBV19 and TRBJ2-5, with 10 bases lining up with TRBD1. With V trimmed by 4 bases and J by 1 base, 9 bases remained unmatched. This CDR3 region has 17 residues. In germline, CDR1 is LNHDA, CDR2 SQIVND (reference sequence).

V gene TRBV7-9 combines with J gene TRBJ2-3; no clear D. CDR1 SEHNR and CDR2 FQNEAQ come from the germline V gene (reference sequence). The CDR3 has 13 residues. Trimming left V 5 bases short and J 0 bases short, with 6 bases between. CDR3 coding DNA: TGTGCCAGCAGCCTCGGTAGCACAGATACGCAGTATTTT. Translation gives CASSLGSTDTQYF.

J is TRBJ2-5 and V is TRBV4-1; D assignment may be TRBD1 or TRBD2 (7 bases each). The ends were cut back, 3 bases at V and 2 bases at J, with 13 bases in the middle. CDR3 length: 15 residues. The germline V gene has CDR1 MGHRA and CDR2 YSYEKL. This CDR3 is CASSHRQGGQETQYF. The CDR3 DNA follows: TGCGCCAGCAGCCACCGACAGGGAGGGCAAGAGACCCAGTACTTC.

The chain joins TRBV6-1 to TRBJ2-7; 8 bases match TRBD2. This CDR3 comprises 15 residues. Germline CDR1 and CDR2: MNHNS and SASEGT. V shed 8 bases and J 1 base; nucleotides not matched to a gene: 10. The chain's CDR3 is CASFNGVAGSYEQYF. The DNA of the CDR3 is TGTGCCAGCTTTAATGGCGTAGCGGGGTCCTACGAGCAGTACTTC.

The rearrangement joins TRBV27 to TRBJ2-2; D remains ambiguous. CDR3 size: 15 residues. Trimming cost V 2 bases and J 3 bases, with 10 bases left between them. Germline assignment: CDR1 MNHEY and CDR2 SMNVEV (reference sequence). CDR3 bases: TGTGCCAGCAGTTTAGGTGTTCGTCACACCGGGGAGCTGTTTTTT. Amino acid sequence: CASSLGVRHTGELFF.

CDR3 nucleotides: TGTGCCAGGGGGACAGGGGATGGCTACACCTTC. This sequence encodes CARGTGDGYTF. V and J are TRBV6-1 and TRBJ1-2; 10 nucleotides match TRBD1. The trim removed 9 bases at V and 6 bases at J, leaving 1 base unmatched. The germline V gene encodes CDR1 MNHNS and CDR2 SASEGT. The CDR3 loop spans 11 amino acids.

The V and J genes are TRBV13 and TRBJ2-5, with D perhaps assigned TRBD1 or TRBD2 (5 bases each). The J call could be wrong; TRBJ2-7 is a better fit for the DNA end. Germline V gene lookup returns CDR1 PRHDT and CDR2 FYEKMQ (reference sequence). The CDR3 length is 15 residues. The CDR3 nucleotides are TGTGCCAGCAGCTTAGGCCGGGACCGCTCCTACGAGCAGTACTTC. Translation gives CASSLGRDRSYEQYF.

The genes are TRBV21-1 and TRBJ1-2. TRBV21-1 represents a pseudogene. This CDR3 spans 16 amino acids. The CDR3 region is CASSKTIRLHEGGYTF. CDR3 DNA sequence: TGTGCCAGCAGCAAAACCATACGATTACACGAAGGGGGCTACACCTTC.

The rearrangement links TRBV28 to TRBJ1-1; D unresolved. The CDR3 has 14 amino acids. The ends were cut back, 1 base at V and 6 bases at J, with 12 bases in the middle. Germline CDR1 MDHEN, CDR2 SYDVKM. CDR3 in amino acids: CASSLSSFGSEAFF. CDR3 nucleotide sequence: TGTGCCAGCAGTTTATCTAGTTTCGGTTCTGAAGCTTTCTTT.

J is TRBJ1-2 and V is TRBV7-9, with a tentative D call TRBD1 (5 bases). Germline CDR1 is SEHNR and CDR2 is FQNEAQ (reference sequence). Trimming took 11 bases from V and 0 from J, leaving 13 bases between them. There are 13 residues in the CDR3. The DNA for the CDR3 is TGTGCCGGCAAAGACAGTGCTAACTATGGCTACACCTTC. Protein product: CAGKDSANYGYTF.

This chain links TRBV5-4 with TRBJ2-7; 7 positions match TRBD1. Looked up from germline, CDR1 is SGHNT and CDR2 is YYREEE (reference sequence). This CDR3 contains 14 residues. V shed 0 bases and J 3 bases; nucleotides not matched to a gene: 3. The CDR3 sequence is CASSLGTGLYEQYF. The CDR3, as DNA: TGTGCCAGCAGCTTGGGGACAGGACTCTACGAGCAGTACTTC.

The V and J genes are TRBV15 and TRBJ2-5; no firm D call. The CDR3 has 15 amino acids. The V and J ends lost 5 bases and 5 bases respectively, with 18 bases between them. CDR1 and CDR2 from the germline V gene are LNHNV and YYDKDF (reference sequence). CDR3 in amino acids: CATSATRGLGETQYF. The CDR3 DNA reads as TGTGCCACCAGCGCCACTCGTGGGTTGGGGGAGACCCAGTACTTC.

This chain links TRBV4-1 with TRBJ1-5, with TRBD1 matching over 8 bases. This CDR3 region has 15 residues. Trimming removed 3 bases from V and 1 base from J; junction bases left unmatched: 2. Germline loops: CDR1 MGHRA, CDR2 YSYEKL. The CDR3 bases are TGCGCCAGCAGCCATCGACAGGGGAGCAATCAGCCCCAGCATTTT. Its protein is CASSHRQGSNQPQHF.

The gene calls are TRBV15 and TRBJ2-1; D is perhaps TRBD1 or TRBD2 (5 bases each). Germline lookup yields CDR1 LNHNV and CDR2 YYDKDF (reference sequence). The CDR3 runs to 15 residues. V was clipped by 0 bases and J by 10 bases, with 16 bases between them. This chain's CDR3 is CATSRDRDSGTEQFF. CDR3 DNA sequence: TGTGCCACCAGCAGAGACCGAGATTCAGGGACCGAGCAGTTCTTC.

This sequence joins TRBV6-5 and TRBJ1-5; D may be TRBD1 (5 bases). Germline CDR1 MNHEY, CDR2 SVGAGI. V was clipped by 4 bases and J by 0 bases, with 13 bases between them. The CDR3 is 16 amino acids. The chain's CDR3 is CASSSYRPDSNQPQHF. In DNA, the CDR3 is TGTGCCAGCAGTTCCTACAGGCCGGATAGCAATCAGCCCCAGCATTTT.

The rearrangement uses TRBV2 and TRBJ2-7, with 9 bases matching TRBD2. The CDR3 consists of 15 residues. CDR1 is SNHLY and CDR2 is FYNNEI in the germline V gene. V lost 2 bases and J lost 0; bases outside the gene matches: 2. CDR3 in amino acids: CASSEKREVSYEQYF. In nucleotides, the CDR3 is TGTGCCAGCAGTGAAAAGCGGGAGGTCTCCTACGAGCAGTACTTC.

The chain links TRBV7-9 to TRBJ1-1; 8 nucleotides agree with TRBD1. CDR3 size: 16 residues. Germline values: CDR1 SEHNR, CDR2 FQNEAQ (reference sequence). Trimming at V came to 8 bases and at J to 1 base, leaving 12 bases not matched to a gene. In DNA form, the CDR3 reads TGTGCCAGCTGGGGGGAAGGACAGGGAGCGAACACTGAAGCTTTCTTT. Its protein is CASWGEGQGANTEAFF. Together with reference TRBV7-9 and TRBJ1-1, the CDR3 gives the full variable domain: DTGVSQNPRHKITKRGQNVTFRCDPISEHNRLYWYRQTLGQGPEFLTYFQNEAQLEKSRLLSDRFSAERPKGSFSTLEIQRTEQGDSAMYLCASWGEGQGANTEAFFGQGTRLTVV.

The J gene is TRBJ2-1, the V gene TRBV11-2; TRBD2 matches 9 bases. V gave up 5 bases and J gave up 4 bases; unmatched junction bases: 6. Germline V gene lookup returns CDR1 SGHAT and CDR2 FQNNGV. This CDR3 comprises 15 residues. The CDR3 DNA reads TGTGCCAGCAGCCCTACTAGCGGGCCTTACAATGAGCAGTTCTTC. Translation: CASSPTSGPYNEQFF.

This chain joins TRBV27 and TRBJ2-3; D is perhaps TRBD1 or TRBD2 (5 bases each). The CDR3 covers 16 residues. The V gene's germline CDR1 is MNHEY and CDR2 SMNVEV (reference sequence). The V and J ends lost 2 bases and 4 bases respectively, with 16 bases between them. The CDR3 DNA reads as TGTGCCAGCAGTTTAACCCGGGACGTGCCCCCAGATACGCAGTATTTT. Protein: CASSLTRDVPPDTQYF.

The chain joins TRBV14 to TRBJ2-2; D may be TRBD1 or TRBD2 (6 bases each). The germline V gene encodes CDR1 SGHDN and CDR2 FVKESK. The CDR3 spans 13 residues. Trimming removed 4 bases from V and 6 bases from J, with 9 bases in between. CDR3: CASSRRGAGELFF. In DNA form, the CDR3 reads TGTGCCAGCAGCCGAAGGGGGGCCGGGGAGCTGTTTTTT.

The V and J genes are TRBV25-1 and TRBJ2-7; a possible D gene is TRBD2 (5 bases). The CDR3 runs 13 residues. V was shortened by 7 bases and J by 4 bases, with 14 bases between the two germline ends. Germline CDR1 reads MGHDK; CDR2 reads SYGVNS. Here the CDR3 DNA reads TGTGCCAGCATGGCGACTACGGATTACGAGCAGTACTTC. Encoded protein: CASMATTDYEQYF.

The chain is built from TRBV2 and TRBJ2-7; no reliable D call. Germline assignment: CDR1 SNHLY and CDR2 FYNNEI. V was cut by 5 bases and J by 3 bases, with 11 bases left in between. The length of the CDR3 is 13 residues. CDR3 residues: CASSRLRVYEQYF. The CDR3 region has the DNA TGTGCCAGCAGTAGGCTCAGAGTCTACGAGCAGTACTTC. The variable domain in full, with the rest retrieved from reference TRBV2 and TRBJ2-7, is EPEVTQTPSHQVTQMGQEVILRCVPISNHLYFYWYRQILGQKVEFLVSFYNNEISEKSEIFDDQFSVERPDGSNFTLKIRSTKLEDSAMYFCASSRLRVYEQYFGPGTRLTVT.

V and J are TRBV7-9 and TRBJ1-1, with unresolved D. Between the trimmed V and J ends, which lost 1 base and 0 bases, there was a span of 6 bases. This CDR3 is 14 amino acids long. Germline loops: CDR1 SEHNR, CDR2 FQNEAQ (reference sequence). CDR3 amino acids: CASSLDVVNTEAFF. CDR3 in DNA: TGTGCCAGCAGCTTAGACGTGGTGAACACTGAAGCTTTCTTT.